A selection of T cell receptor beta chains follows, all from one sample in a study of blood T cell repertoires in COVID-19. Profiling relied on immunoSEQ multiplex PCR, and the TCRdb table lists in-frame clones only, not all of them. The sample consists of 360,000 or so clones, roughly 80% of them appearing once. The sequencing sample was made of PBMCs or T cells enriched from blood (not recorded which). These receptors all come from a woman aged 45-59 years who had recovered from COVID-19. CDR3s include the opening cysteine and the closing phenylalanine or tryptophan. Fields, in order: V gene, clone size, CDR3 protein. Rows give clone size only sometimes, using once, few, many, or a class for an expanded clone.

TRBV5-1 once CASSITTGGETEAFF
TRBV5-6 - CASSGPGQGVGYTF
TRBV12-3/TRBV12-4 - CASRTPGGGYTF
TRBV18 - CASSPRGQFSGANVLTF
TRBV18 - CASSLPGLAGETQYF
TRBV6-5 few CASSPRAGNYGYTF
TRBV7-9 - CASSLGRGTDTQYF
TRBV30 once CAWSPSQETQYF
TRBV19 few CASSFPGTGRQGYGYTF
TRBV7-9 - CASSLQATNEKLFF
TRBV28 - CASRRTGKGGEAFF
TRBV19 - CASSKDMSNQPQHF
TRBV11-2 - CASSLQGSRDTEAFF
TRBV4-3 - CASSQGIGGPISPLHF
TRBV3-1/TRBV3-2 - CASSKTGSHTEAFF
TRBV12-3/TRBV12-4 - CASSSSGGGKLFF
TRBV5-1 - CASSLDRSQPQHF
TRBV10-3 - CAISGGGDYEQYF
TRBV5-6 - CASSWRVSGTSGRDEQFF
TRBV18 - CATESLPGANVLTF
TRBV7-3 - CASSTGTGAGELFF
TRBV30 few CAWSGLARTYEQYF
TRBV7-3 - CASSLLVQETQYF
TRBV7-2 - CASSDAGQTSYEQYF
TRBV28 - CASSLQGSYEQYF
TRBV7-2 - CASSEKVGRQGEKLFF
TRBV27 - CASSTRQDGDYGYTF
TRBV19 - CASSPFVAGTYEQYF
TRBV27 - CASSLQGRGETQYF
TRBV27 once CASSLSRSTEAFF
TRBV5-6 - CASSSRGHFGYGYTF
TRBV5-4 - CASRQGAIYGYTF
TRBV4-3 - CASSQEGTGFGYTF
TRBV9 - CASSVASMTGELFF
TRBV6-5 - CASSYSGQGSGNTIYF